This entry lists 5 T cell receptor beta chains sequenced from one sample in a study of patients and donors after allogeneic stem cell transplantation. One entry per CDR3 protein, called by TCRdb with MiXCR from the RT-PCR reads. Of 920,000 or so distinct CDR3 sequences listed, 18% were seen once; the top ten hold 5% to 7.5%. Sequenced: blood, either unsorted or a sorted T cell fraction (not recorded which). These receptors were taken from a human donor who was either an allogeneic HSCT recipient or a stem cell or donor lymphocyte infusion donor (not recorded which). It is not recorded whose cells these are; they may come from a transplant donor.

This clonotype was seen a few times. This rearrangement joins TRBV5-1 to TRBJ2-7; 9 nucleotides align to TRBD1. The junction had 8 bases not matched to a gene; V was cut back by 1 base and J by 3 bases. The CDR3 spans 16 residues. Germline V gene lookup returns CDR1 SGHRS and CDR2 YFSETQ. CDR3 region: CASSLSGGTGLYEQYF. CDR3 nucleotides: TGCGCCAGCAGCTTGTCCGGCGGGACAGGGCTCTACGAGCAGTACTTC.

The chain employs TRBV20-1 and TRBJ2-1; D call uncertain. V was cut by 0 bases and J by 2 bases, with 14 bases left in between. The germline CDR1 and CDR2 sequences are DFQATT and SNEGSKA (reference sequence). The CDR3 has 16 amino acids. CDR3 protein: CSARDGQSVTYNEQFF. The DNA for the CDR3 is TGCAGTGCTAGAGATGGGCAGTCAGTAACCTACAATGAGCAGTTCTTC.

This clonotype was observed a handful of times. CDR3 region: CASSAWTRGTDTQYF. The DNA for the CDR3 is TGTGCCAGCAGCGCCTGGACCCGCGGTACAGATACGCAGTATTTT. The chain combines TRBV9 with TRBJ2-3; D ambiguous. Germline V gives CDR1 SGDLS, CDR2 YYNGEE. The CDR3 has 15 amino acids. Trimming took off 3 bases at V and 3 bases at J, with 14 bases between the two ends.

The chain recombines TRBV15 with TRBJ1-1; 7 bases map to TRBD1. Germline V CDR1 and CDR2: LNHNV, YYDKDF (reference sequence). The junction had 5 bases not matched to a gene; V was cut back by 0 bases and J by 4 bases. The CDR3 runs 15 residues. CDR3 loop: CATSRDPGGTTEAFF. The DNA for the CDR3 is TGTGCCACCAGCAGAGATCCAGGGGGTACCACTGAAGCTTTCTTT.

This clonotype was seen more than once but under ten times. The chain is built from TRBV25-1 and TRBJ2-2; D is unresolved. Deletions cut 6 bases from V and 4 bases from J, with 12 bases between. This CDR3 has 14 amino acids. The V gene's germline CDR1 is MGHDK and CDR2 SYGVNS. CDR3 loop: CASRLGKGTGELFF. The DNA of the CDR3 is TGTGCCAGCAGGTTGGGGAAAGGCACCGGGGAGCTGTTTTTT.